These 21 T cell receptor beta chains were all obtained from the same sample, sequenced in a study of beta chain features in type 1 diabetes. Sequencing targeted expressed TCRB transcripts, as all isolated RNA had been reverse transcribed. Assay used: immunoSEQ multiplex PCR; TCRdb lists only in-frame clones, some missing. The sample has 130,000 to 150,000 clones, 8.5% to 12% seen once; the top ten hold around 1.4%. The source material was naive CD4+ T cells from blood. These receptor sequences come from a young man in good health.

The chain combines TRBV27 with TRBJ2-1; TRBD2 agrees at 10 bases. The CDR3 is 15 amino acids. Trimming removed 6 bases from V and 7 bases from J; junction bases left unmatched: 9. Germline V gives CDR1 MNHEY, CDR2 SMNVEV (reference sequence). CDR3 in amino acids: CASSLPAGGRNEQFF. The CDR3 DNA sequence: TGTGCCAGCAGCCTCCCAGCGGGGGGGAGGAATGAGCAGTTCTTC.

This clone was observed a handful of times. The chain has TRBV11-1 and TRBJ2-2, with D possibly being TRBD2 (6 bases). Germline V lookup: CDR1 SGHAT, CDR2 FQDESV (reference sequence). The V end was cut by 5 bases, the J end by 1 base, with 17 bases between. CDR3 length equals 17 residues. The CDR3 sequence: CASSGTSIDENTGELFF. In DNA, the CDR3 is TGTGCCAGCAGCGGGACTTCGATTGATGAGAACACCGGGGAGCTGTTTTTT.

This clone was detected only a few times. The chain joins TRBV7-2 to TRBJ1-6, with 10 nucleotides matching TRBD1. The CDR3 has 13 residues. Looked up from germline, CDR1 is SGHTA and CDR2 is FQGNSA. J lost 13 bases, V lost 5 bases, and 5 bases had no gene match. The CDR3 nucleotides read TGTGCCAGCAGCCTGGGACAGGGGATTCCCCTCCACTTT. Residues: CASSLGQGIPLHF. The full variable domain, rest sourced from reference TRBV7-2 and TRBJ1-6, is GAGVSQSPSNKVTEKGKDVELRCDPISGHTALYWYRQSLGQGLEFLIYFQGNSAPDKSGLPSDRFSAERTGGSVSTLTIQRTQQEDSAVYLCASSLGQGIPLHFGNGTRLTVT.

The chain combines TRBV11-2 with TRBJ2-7; 7 bases map to TRBD2. CDR3 size: 13 residues. V was pared by 4 bases and J by 2 bases, with 2 bases of the junction left unmatched. The germline V gene has CDR1 SGHAT and CDR2 FQNNGV. CDR3 loop: CASSSRGAYEQYF. The CDR3 DNA sequence: TGTGCCAGCAGCTCCCGGGGGGCCTACGAGCAGTACTTC. Full variable domain (remainder filled in from reference TRBV11-2 and TRBJ2-7): EAGVAQSPRYKIIEKRQSVAFWCNPISGHATLYWYQQILGQGPKLLIQFQNNGVVDDSQLPKDRFSAERLKGVDSTLKIQPAKLEDSAVYLCASSSRGAYEQYFGPGTRLTVT.

The CDR3 region has the DNA TGTGCCAGCAGTGAAGGTGGATGGGCTAACACCGGGGAGCTGTTTTTT. Translation gives CASSEGGWANTGELFF. This chain uses TRBV2 with TRBJ2-2; no reliable D call. V shed 1 base and J shed 2 bases, with 11 bases lying between them. The CDR3 is 16 residues long. Looked up from germline, CDR1 is SNHLY and CDR2 is FYNNEI.

The rearrangement links TRBV2 to TRBJ2-2; 8 positions match TRBD1. CDR1 and CDR2 from the germline V gene are SNHLY and FYNNEI. CDR3 size: 15 residues. The V gene end was trimmed by 7 bases and the J gene end by 0 bases; junction bases not matched to a gene: 4. The CDR3 sequence is CASKRTGSNTGELFF. The CDR3 nucleotides are TGTGCCAGCAAAAGGACAGGGTCGAACACCGGGGAGCTGTTTTTT.

This clone was seen only a few times. The chain links TRBV7-8 to TRBJ1-6; D perhaps matches TRBD1 (6 bases). V gave up 3 bases and J gave up 16 bases, with 16 bases separating them. CDR1 is SGHVS and CDR2 is FQNEAQ in the germline V gene. The CDR3 is 13 amino acids. The CDR3 nucleotides are TGTGCCAGCAGCTTGATTGGGCAGGGGCAGCTCCACTTT. Amino acids: CASSLIGQGQLHF.

CDR3 coding DNA: TGTGCCAGCAGCTTCGACATGAACTATGGCTACACCTTC. It codes for CASSFDMNYGYTF. This rearrangement joins TRBV5-8 to TRBJ1-2, with unresolved D. Trimming cost V 2 bases and J 2 bases, with 7 bases left between them. This CDR3 spans 13 amino acids. CDR1 SGHTS and CDR2 YDEGEE come from the germline V gene.

There are a few counts of this clone. J is TRBJ2-3 and V is TRBV7-9; no firm D call. V lost 1 base and J lost 4, with 9 bases in between. CDR3 length: 14 amino acids. Germline V gives CDR1 SEHNR, CDR2 FQNEAQ (reference sequence). The CDR3 loop reads CASSLGQSADTQYF. The CDR3 DNA reads as TGTGCCAGCAGCTTAGGACAATCCGCAGATACGCAGTATTTT.

This clone has just a few counts. The chain couples TRBV7-9 to TRBJ2-1; 9 bases line up with TRBD1. CDR3 length: 14 residues. V lost 9 bases and J lost 12; bases outside the gene matches: 15. The V gene's germline CDR1 is SEHNR and CDR2 FQNEAQ (reference sequence). The CDR3 spells CASLKGQGLVRQFF. Here the CDR3 DNA reads TGTGCCAGTCTCAAGGGACAGGGTCTGGTCAGGCAGTTCTTC.

This clone appeared many times. The J gene is TRBJ2-7, the V gene TRBV6-6, with D possibly matching TRBD1 (7 bases). The CDR3 covers 14 residues. Trimming shortened V by 8 bases and J by 4 bases, and 18 bases separated the two germline ends. Germline V gives CDR1 MNHNY, CDR2 SVGAGI (reference sequence). The CDR3 bases are TGTGCCAGCGGGTCCAAGGAGGGGGCTTACGAGCAGTACTTC. It specifies CASGSKEGAYEQYF.

Only a few counts were recorded for this clone. The chain is built from TRBV9 and TRBJ2-5, with 12 bases identical to TRBD2. Germline V lookup: CDR1 SGDLS, CDR2 YYNGEE. The CDR3 consists of 16 residues. Trimming removed 4 bases from V and 2 bases from J; junction bases left unmatched: 6. The CDR3 sequence: CASSPGLAGFQETQYF. The CDR3 DNA reads as TGTGCCAGCAGCCCCGGACTAGCGGGGTTTCAAGAGACCCAGTACTTC.

The gene calls are TRBV2 and TRBJ1-4; a possible D gene is TRBD1 (6 bases). CDR3 length: 13 amino acids. Between the trimmed V and J ends, which lost 6 bases and 2 bases, there was a span of 7 bases. The germline CDR1 and CDR2 sequences are SNHLY and FYNNEI. CDR3 in amino acids: CASRQGTNEKLFF. The CDR3 DNA is TGTGCCAGCAGGCAGGGGACTAATGAAAAACTGTTTTTT.

This clone was seen more than once but under ten times. The gene calls are TRBV6-5 and TRBJ2-7; 13 positions match TRBD2. The V gene end was trimmed by 2 bases and the J gene end by 4 bases; junction bases not matched to a gene: 5. CDR1 is MNHEY and CDR2 is SVGAGI in the germline V gene. This CDR3 contains 16 residues. The CDR3 sequence: CASSYAGTSGAYEQYF. In nucleotides, the CDR3 is TGTGCCAGCAGTTACGCCGGGACTAGCGGGGCTTACGAGCAGTACTTC.

This chain connects TRBV6-5 to TRBJ2-7; D not resolved. CDR1 is MNHEY, CDR2 SVGAGI, per germline. Trimming removed 2 bases at V and 3 bases at J, with 14 bases between. CDR3 length: 15 amino acids. The CDR3 DNA reads as TGTGCCAGCAGTTACGGCACTACCGACCTCTACGAGCAGTACTTC. It specifies CASSYGTTDLYEQYF.

In its sample, this clone was seen a few times. The chain joins TRBV6-5 to TRBJ2-1; TRBD2 matches at 8 bases. Germline trimming cut 2 bases from V and 8 bases from J; bases unmatched to any gene: 8. This CDR3 has 15 amino acids. The germline V gene has CDR1 MNHEY and CDR2 SVGAGI. The CDR3: CASSYQPGLDHEQFF. The CDR3 coding sequence is TGTGCCAGCAGTTACCAGCCGGGACTAGACCATGAGCAGTTCTTC.

In its sample, this clone was seen many times. The chain is built from TRBV7-2 and TRBJ2-3, with TRBD2 matching 8 bases. Trimming took 9 bases from V and 0 from J; bases not matched to a gene: 2. The CDR3 is 13 residues long. Germline V gene lookup returns CDR1 SGHTA and CDR2 FQGNSA. The DNA of the CDR3 is TGTGCCAGTCGGGAGGGGAGCACAGATACGCAGTATTTT. Translation: CASREGSTDTQYF.

Many counts were recorded for this clone. The rearrangement uses TRBV28 and TRBJ1-2, with a possible D match to TRBD1 (6 bases). CDR1 is MDHEN and CDR2 is SYDVKM in the germline V gene. Trimming took 5 bases from V and 6 from J, leaving 13 bases between them. The CDR3 runs to 13 residues. The CDR3 sequence: CASSPDRLDGYTF. In DNA, the CDR3 is TGTGCCAGCAGTCCCGACAGGTTGGATGGCTACACCTTC.

This clone has a handful of counts. The chain is built from TRBV4-2 and TRBJ2-3; TRBD2 matches 7 bases. Germline lookup yields CDR1 LGHNA and CDR2 YNFKEQ. The CDR3 spans 19 residues. With 2 bases clipped from V and 4 bases from J, the junction kept 18 bases outside the gene matches. The CDR3 spells CASSQQSHSTSRFADTQYF. CDR3 nucleotide sequence: TGTGCCAGCAGCCAACAGTCGCACTCGACTAGCAGGTTTGCAGATACGCAGTATTTT.

The CDR3 sequence is CASSPGLLETQYF. CDR3 DNA sequence: TGTGCCAGCAGCCCGGGACTATTAGAGACCCAGTACTTC. The chain links TRBV7-2 to TRBJ2-5; 7 positions agree with TRBD2. V was clipped by 5 bases and J by 4 bases; unmatched bases: 4. The CDR3 sequence is 13 residues long. CDR1 is SGHTA and CDR2 is FQGNSA in the germline V gene.

This clone has only a few counts. The genes are TRBV4-1 and TRBJ2-5; tentative D call: TRBD2 (5 bases). The J call could be wrong; TRBJ2-7 is a better fit for the DNA end. This CDR3 is built from 16 residues. The germline gives CDR1 MGHRA, CDR2 YSYEKL. This CDR3 is CASSQEVRTDPYEQYF. The CDR3, as DNA: TGCGCCAGCAGCCAGGAGGTTAGGACGGACCCCTACGAGCAGTACTTC.